This T cell receptor beta chain is from a study of neurological immune-mediated disorders. Study background: There were some 34 multiple sclerosis patients; around 31 were relapsing-remitting and 3 were secondary progressive.

The CDR3 consists of 16 residues. The V and J ends lost 2 bases and 8 bases respectively, with 16 bases between them. Germline assignment: CDR1 SGHVS and CDR2 FNYEAQ. The time point is: longitudinal time-point 3. This clonotype was counted at least ten times. 5'RACE generated cDNA with 10-nucleotide random UMIs. TCRdb reprocessed the 5' RACE reads with MiXCR, giving one entry per CDR3 protein. The profile shows 84,000 or so distinct CDR3 sequences, about 4.3% of them singletons. Material for sequencing was PBMCs. This TCR was sampled from a woman in her fifties or sixties with multiple sclerosis. The chain joins TRBV7-6 to TRBJ1-6; D is ambiguous. The CDR3 coding sequence is TGTGCCAGCAGCTTACGACCGCCTTCGGGCGATTCACCCCTCCACTTT. Translation: CASSLRPPSGDSPLHF.